The rows below give T cell receptor beta chains drawn from one sample of a study of cytomegalovirus exposure and HLA in healthy donors. Libraries were prepared by immunoSEQ multiplex PCR; TCRdb keeps only in-frame clonotypes and omits some of them. In the table there are about 98,000 clones, over 65% of which are singletons. The sequenced sample was PBMCs. The source is a male donor in good health and CMV-seronegative. The CDR3 runs from the conserved cysteine through the conserved F or W. D genes are given only for firm matches. Where a row states a size, it is once, few, many or the class of an expanded clone; other rows omit it.

j_call cdr3_length d_call v_call clone_size cdr3_aa cdr3_nt
TRBJ2-1 16 NA TRBV7-8 few CASSLAEQGYYNEQFF TGTGCCAGCAGCTTAGCCGAACAGGGCTACTACAATGAGCAGTTCTTC
TRBJ2-7 15 TRBD1 TRBV19 NA CASSMGSGGPYEQYF TGTGCCAGTAGTATGGGGTCAGGGGGCCCCTACGAGCAGTACTTC
TRBJ1-5 16 NA TRBV28 NA CASSSRYDTRNQPQHF TGTGCCAGCAGTTCACGATATGACACTCGCAATCAGCCCCAGCATTTT
TRBJ1-3 15 TRBD1 TRBV5-6 few CASSSTGGSGNTIYF TGTGCCAGCAGCTCCACAGGGGGCTCTGGAAACACCATATATTTT
TRBJ2-3 17 TRBD1 TRBV25-1 NA CASSEPNEGAHTDTQYF TGTGCCAGCAGTGAACCCAACGAGGGGGCCCACACAGATACGCAGTATTTT
TRBJ2-5 13 NA TRBV2 NA CASSGTGKETQYF TGTGCCAGCAGTGGAACAGGGAAAGAGACCCAGTACTTC
TRBJ2-4 16 NA TRBV10-1 NA CASTSHWSLAKNIQYF TGCGCCAGCACCAGTCATTGGAGTTTAGCCAAAAACATTCAGTACTTC
TRBJ2-3 14 TRBD2 TRBV5-1 few CASQGLAEVDTQYF TGCGCCAGCCAGGGACTAGCAGAAGTAGATACGCAGTATTTT
TRBJ2-2 16 TRBD1 TRBV4-2 NA CASSAGQGTNTGELFF TGTGCCAGCAGCGCGGGACAGGGGACGAACACCGGGGAGCTGTTTTTT
TRBJ2-5 13 NA TRBV7-9 NA CAGGISGEETQYF TGTGCCGGAGGGATTAGCGGTGAAGAGACCCAGTACTTC
TRBJ2-3 15 NA TRBV9 NA CASSVESVSTDTQYF TGTGCCAGCAGCGTAGAATCGGTTAGCACAGATACGCAGTATTTT
TRBJ2-1 15 TRBD2 TRBV28 NA CASSLVSGTYNEQFF TGTGCCAGCAGTTTAGTTAGCGGGACCTACAATGAGCAGTTCTTC
TRBJ1-5 13 NA TRBV6-5 NA CASSYTRNQPQHF TGTGCCAGCAGTTACACTCGTAATCAGCCCCAGCATTTT
TRBJ1-5 15 NA TRBV7-8 few CASSRRRDPNQPQHF TGTGCCAGCAGCCGTAGGAGGGATCCCAATCAGCCCCAGCATTTT
TRBJ1-2 14 NA TRBV5-6 NA CASSLVGELGSYTF TGTGCCAGCAGCTTGGTAGGTGAACTCGGGAGCTACACCTTC
TRBJ2-7 14 TRBD2 TRBV9 NA CASSKSPGLGEQYF TGTGCCAGCAGCAAATCACCGGGACTAGGGGAGCAGTACTTC
TRBJ1-5 17 TRBD1 TRBV4-2 NA CASSQDTGTGVGQPQHF TGTGCCAGCAGCCAGGATACCGGGACAGGGGTGGGGCAGCCCCAGCATTTT
TRBJ2-1 12 TRBD2 TRBV6-6 large CAAAGFYNEQFF TGTGCCGCAGCGGGATTCTACAATGAGCAGTTCTTC
TRBJ1-5 17 TRBD1 TRBV2 few CASSERQGARSNQPQHF TGTGCCAGCAGTGAAAGACAGGGGGCGCGAAGCAATCAGCCCCAGCATTTT
TRBJ2-7 14 TRBD1 TRBV29-1 once CSVGITGVGNEQYF TGCAGCGTAGGCATTACAGGGGTTGGGAACGAGCAGTACTTC
TRBJ1-2 14 TRBD1 TRBV9 NA CASSGLTGNYGYTF TGTGCCAGCAGCGGATTGACAGGGAACTATGGCTACACCTTC
TRBJ1-4 14 TRBD1 TRBV29-1 few CSVRAGTANEKLFF TGCAGCGTCAGGGCCGGGACAGCTAATGAAAAACTGTTTTTT
TRBJ2-2 16 NA TRBV18 NA CASSTMSRVNTGELFF TGTGCCAGCTCAACGATGTCCAGGGTGAACACCGGGGAGCTGTTTTTT
TRBJ2-5 15 NA TRBV5-1 few CASSLEGRGEETQYF TGCGCCAGCAGCTTGGAGGGCAGGGGCGAGGAGACCCAGTACTTC
TRBJ1-2 18 TRBD1 TRBV6-1 once CASSEATGGLRNGYGYTF TGTGCCAGCAGTGAGGCAACAGGGGGCTTGAGGAATGGCTATGGCTACACCTTC
TRBJ2-5 12 NA TRBV9 NA CASGGGLETQYF TGTGCCAGCGGTGGAGGGCTAGAGACCCAGTACTTC
TRBJ1-4 13 NA TRBV6-5 NA CASSYDNLEKLFF TGTGCCAGCAGTTACGACAATCTCGAAAAACTGTTTTTT
TRBJ2-1 18 TRBD1 TRBV28 NA CASSAIPPGTGIYNEQFF TGTGCCAGCAGTGCCATTCCCCCGGGGACAGGGATATACAATGAGCAGTTCTTC
TRBJ1-1 15 TRBD1 TRBV25-1 NA CASSGTGGSNTEAFF TGTGCCAGCAGTGGGACAGGGGGGTCGAACACTGAAGCTTTCTTT
TRBJ2-1 15 TRBD2 TRBV5-4 NA CASSWGLAEHNEQFF TGTGCCAGCAGCTGGGGACTAGCGGAACACAATGAGCAGTTCTTC
TRBJ2-5 12 TRBD1 TRBV28 few CASTDRGETQYF TGTGCCAGCACGGACAGGGGAGAGACCCAGTACTTC
TRBJ2-5 14 NA TRBV7-9 NA CASSLASPSETQYF TGTGCCAGCAGCTTAGCAAGCCCCTCAGAGACCCAGTACTTC
TRBJ2-7 15 TRBD2 TRBV4-1 NA CASSQDGAGEGEQYF TGCGCCAGCAGCCAGGATGGAGCGGGAGAGGGCGAGCAGTACTTC
TRBJ2-1 16 NA TRBV6-6 NA CASSYLGPSSYNEQFF TGTGCCAGCAGTTACTTGGGCCCAAGCTCCTACAATGAGCAGTTCTTC
TRBJ2-5 12 NA TRBV30 few CAWSVLWETQYF TGTGCCTGGAGTGTACTCTGGGAGACCCAGTACTTC
TRBJ1-2 14 NA TRBV7-9 NA CASSLSLTGYGYTF TGTGCCAGCAGCTTAAGCCTCACCGGTTATGGCTACACCTTC
TRBJ2-1 18 TRBD2 TRBV7-6 NA CASSLESGGRGLYNEQFF TGTGCCAGCAGCTTAGAGTCGGGCGGGAGGGGGTTATACAATGAGCAGTTCTTC
TRBJ1-5 16 NA TRBV5-8 NA CASSLGAGDSNQPQHF TGTGCCAGCAGCTTGGGGGCAGGGGATAGCAATCAGCCCCAGCATTTT
TRBJ1-5 15 TRBD1 TRBV4-2 NA CASSHTGEWNQPQHF TGTGCCAGCAGCCATACAGGGGAGTGGAATCAGCCCCAGCATTTT
TRBJ2-1 15 TRBD2 TRBV10-3 NA CAIRAGTSDYNEQFF TGTGCCATCAGAGCCGGGACTAGCGACTACAATGAGCAGTTCTTC
TRBJ1-2 14 TRBD1 TRBV6-1 once CASRHGTGNYGYTF TGTGCCAGCAGACACGGGACAGGGAACTATGGCTACACCTTC
TRBJ2-1 14 NA TRBV28 NA CASSLWAGDGEQFF TGTGCCAGCAGTTTATGGGCAGGGGATGGTGAGCAGTTCTTC
TRBJ2-6 15 TRBD1 TRBV28 NA CASTKTGSGANVLTF TGTGCCAGCACAAAGACAGGGTCTGGGGCCAACGTCCTGACTTTC
TRBJ2-3 16 TRBD2 TRBV15 NA CATKLAGGPRTDTQYF TGTGCCACCAAACTAGCGGGAGGGCCTCGGACAGATACGCAGTATTTT
TRBJ1-1 11 NA TRBV11-2 NA CASSPGTEAFF TGTGCCAGCAGCCCGGGCACTGAAGCTTTCTTT
TRBJ1-4 13 TRBD1 TRBV7-3 NA CASSLTGGEKLFF TGTGCCAGCAGCTTGACAGGGGGCGAAAAACTGTTTTTT
TRBJ2-5 15 TRBD2 TRBV5-1 NA CASSLGGAGGETQYF TGCGCCAGCAGCTTGGGCGGTGCCGGGGGGGAGACCCAGTACTTC
TRBJ2-7 14 NA TRBV18 NA CASSPWPTCGEQYF TGTGCCAGCTCACCCTGGCCGACTTGCGGGGAGCAGTACTTC
TRBJ1-5 17 NA TRBV2 NA CASSALNLGGVNQPQHF TGTGCCAGCAGCGCCCTGAATCTGGGAGGGGTTAATCAGCCCCAGCATTTT
TRBJ2-1 16 TRBD2 TRBV29-1 NA CSVKGGLAGSSNEQFF TGCAGCGTCAAAGGTGGGCTAGCGGGGAGTTCTAATGAGCAGTTCTTC
TRBJ2-3 15 NA TRBV5-1 NA CASSLDWGSTDTQYF TGCGCCAGCAGCTTGGATTGGGGCAGCACAGATACGCAGTATTTT